The present entry profiles one T cell receptor beta chain with its context. Its target is unknown. This entry is derived from a study of T cell responses to AZD1222 COVID-19 vaccine. General study findings and limits: Distributed over spike, vaccine-associated CD4 TCRs predominated at 160-218 and 743-854. Without day 14 samples, only post-peak T cell repertoires were studied. Unmutated regions of variants are reportedly targeted by nearly half of spike-specific TCRs.

The CDR3 runs 14 residues. V trimming: 5 bases; J trimming: 7 bases; junction bases outside the gene matches: 8. Germline CDR1 reads MNHEY; CDR2 reads SVGEGT. Repertoires were generated with immunoSEQ multiplex PCR, while TCRdb's copy carries only in-frame clones and drops some. The sample consists of more than 95,000 clones, 89% of them appearing once. The receptor comes from an adult in good health. Sample: peripheral blood, taken on day 0 of AZD1222 vaccination. V and J are TRBV6-2 or TRBV6-3 and TRBJ2-1; 7 nucleotides match TRBD2. The CDR3 loop is CASSPAGTMNEQFF. In nucleotides, the CDR3 is TGTGCCAGCAGTCCCGCCGGGACTATGAATGAGCAGTTCTTC.